This is a list of T cell receptor beta chains from one sample in a study of response to subunit inactivated influenza vaccine. Via MiXCR, TCRdb re-called the RT-PCR reads, giving one row per CDR3 protein. The table has 300,000 to 350,000 distinct CDR3 sequences, approximately 20% seen once. The specimen was PBMCs from blood, collected approximately 20 months after vaccination. These receptor sequences come from a man aged 45 to 75 who received an inactivated influenza vaccine. The CDR3 runs from the conserved cysteine through the conserved F or W. A D gene is named only where the DNA matches it firmly. Part of the rows lack a size; the others show once, few, many or a class for expanded clones.

TRBV25-1,-,13,-,TRBJ2-2,TGTGCCAGCAGTGAAACGCTTCGGGGGGAGCTGTTTTTT,CASSETLRGELFF
TRBV30,-,14,-,TRBJ1-5,TGTGCCTGGAGTGTATATCTTAGCAATCAGCCCCAGCATTTT,CAWSVYLSNQPQHF
TRBV12-5,-,16,TRBD2,TRBJ2-2,TGTGCTAGTGCTCCCCCCGGGGGGGAGAACACCGGGGAGCTGTTTTTT,CASAPPGGENTGELFF
TRBV14,-,14,TRBD1,TRBJ1-1,TGTGCCAGCAGCTTTCGGGACAGGAACACTGAAGCTTTCTTT,CASSFRDRNTEAFF
TRBV7-2,few,15,TRBD1,TRBJ1-2,TGTGCCAGCAGCCCAGGGGGACGGACTAACTATGGCTACACCTTC,CASSPGGRTNYGYTF
TRBV3-1,-,14,-,TRBJ1-1,TGTGCCAGCAGCCAAGAACTAGGGAACACTGAAGCTTTCTTT,CASSQELGNTEAFF
TRBV5-1,-,15,-,TRBJ2-3,TGCGCCAGCAGAGGGGTGCAGCTTAGCACAGATACGCAGTATTTT,CASRGVQLSTDTQYF
TRBV5-5,-,14,-,TRBJ2-3,TGTGCCAGCAGCTTGGAGTGGGAGAAAGATACGCAGTATTTT,CASSLEWEKDTQYF
TRBV28,-,21,-,TRBJ1-2,TGTGCCAGCAGTTCCCCGTCGTCAAGTATACAATTAAACAGGGTTAACTATGGCTACACCTTC,CASSSPSSSIQLNRVNYGYTF
TRBV28,few,15,-,TRBJ1-4,TGTGCCAGCAGTTTAGGGGAAACAACTAATGAAAAACTGTTTTTT,CASSLGETTNEKLFF
TRBV4-3,-,15,-,TRBJ2-5,TGCGCCAGCAGCCAGTTGGGGCAGGGACAAGAGACCCAGTACTTC,CASSQLGQGQETQYF
TRBV6-1,-,15,-,TRBJ1-5,TGTGCCAGCAGTCCCGCCCGACAGAGCAATCAGCCCCAGCATTTT,CASSPARQSNQPQHF
TRBV4-3,few,16,-,TRBJ2-1,TGCGCCAGCAGCCAAGAGGCTGGCCCGAGGGACAATGAGCAGTTCTTC,CASSQEAGPRDNEQFF
TRBV29-1,-,14,-,TRBJ2-2,TGCAGCGTTGCCCGGGGAAGGTACACCGGGGAGCTGTTTTTT,CSVARGRYTGELFF
TRBV4-2,many,14,-,TRBJ1-1,TGTGCCAGCAGCCAAGAGTCACCAGGGACTGAAGCTTTCTTT,CASSQESPGTEAFF
TRBV29-1,-,11,-,TRBJ2-1,TGCAGCGTTGAGCAGTGGAATGAGCAGTTCTTC,CSVEQWNEQFF
TRBV19,-,13,-,TRBJ1-2,TGTGCCAGTAGCCCCGACGGAATCTATGGCTACACCTTC,CASSPDGIYGYTF
TRBV7-9,-,14,TRBD1,TRBJ2-5,TGTGCCAGCAGCCCCCGGACAGGGGAAGAGACCCAGTACTTC,CASSPRTGEETQYF
TRBV6-1,-,14,TRBD1,TRBJ2-1,TGTGCCAGCCGAGGACAGGGGGCCAGTAGTGAGCAGTTCTTC,CASRGQGASSEQFF
TRBV12-3/TRBV12-4,-,13,-,TRBJ2-7,TGTGCCAGCTCTGTCTTTCGAGGGTACGAGCAGTACTTC,CASSVFRGYEQYF
TRBV29-1,-,13,-,TRBJ2-3,TGCAGCGTTAAAAGGGACGGCACAGATACGCAGTATTTT,CSVKRDGTDTQYF
TRBV12-3/TRBV12-4,few,12,-,TRBJ2-7,TGTGCCAGCAGTTTCGGTCTGTACGAGCAGTACTTC,CASSFGLYEQYF
TRBV13,many,14,-,TRBJ1-2,TGTGCCAGCAGCACCGACGTGGGCCGCTATGGCTACACCTTC,CASSTDVGRYGYTF
TRBV7-9,-,12,-,TRBJ2-3,TGTGCCAGCAGCGTCCTGGCAGATACGCAGTATTTT,CASSVLADTQYF
TRBV5-1,-,14,-,TRBJ2-3,TGCGCCAGCAGCTTGGATCCAAGCACAGATACGCAGTATTTT,CASSLDPSTDTQYF
TRBV20-1,few,11,-,TRBJ1-1,TGCAGTGCTAGATTGGGGACGTCAGCTTTCTTT,CSARLGTSAFF
TRBV7-9,-,17,-,TRBJ2-3,TGTGCCAGCAGCTACTTCGGGGCATCTCGGGGCACAGATACGCAGTATTTT,CASSYFGASRGTDTQYF
TRBV5-1,few,15,-,TRBJ1-1,TGCGCCAGCAGCTTGGAACGGAGTTTTAACACTGAAGCTTTCTTT,CASSLERSFNTEAFF
TRBV20-1,few,14,TRBD1,TRBJ2-1,TGCAGTGCTAAGCAGGGGGCGATGGACAATGAGCAGTTCTTC,CSAKQGAMDNEQFF
TRBV5-1,-,16,-,TRBJ2-2,TGCGCCAGCAGCCCGGCTCACCTCTTAAACACCGGGGAGCTGTTTTTT,CASSPAHLLNTGELFF
TRBV29-1,few,12,-,TRBJ1-1,TGCAGCGTCTCGGACGGAACCACTGAAGCTTTCTTT,CSVSDGTTEAFF
TRBV11-2,many,14,-,TRBJ1-5,TGTGCCAGCAGCTCAACGAGTGGGGGTCAGCCCCAGCATTTT,CASSSTSGGQPQHF
TRBV28,-,13,-,TRBJ2-2,TGTGCCAGCAGTAAACATAACACCGGGGAGCTGTTTTTT,CASSKHNTGELFF
TRBV28,-,15,TRBD1,TRBJ2-5,TGTGCCAGCAGTGTACCGGGACAGGGGCAAGAGACCCAGTACTTC,CASSVPGQGQETQYF
TRBV29-1,-,13,-,TRBJ1-1,TGCAGCGTTGTGGGGGGGGCGGACACTGAAGCTTTCTTT,CSVVGGADTEAFF
TRBV15,-,11,-,TRBJ1-1,TGTGCCACCAGCAGAGATACAGAAGCTTTCTTT,CATSRDTEAFF
TRBV5-6,-,15,TRBD2,TRBJ2-2,TGTGCCAGCACCCGGCGGACTAGCAACACCGGGGAGCTGTTTTTT,CASTRRTSNTGELFF
TRBV20-1,-,14,-,TRBJ1-2,TGCAGTGCCGGGTCAGGTGTAGGTAGCTATGGCTACACCTTC,CSAGSGVGSYGYTF
TRBV5-1,many,15,TRBD1,TRBJ1-3,TGCGCCAGCAGCTCACGCGGACAGGAAGGAAACACCATATATTTT,CASSSRGQEGNTIYF
TRBV9,many,14,-,TRBJ2-4,TGTGCCAGCAGCGTTGGGGGGTATGGAAACATTCAGTACTTC,CASSVGGYGNIQYF
TRBV28,once,11,-,TRBJ2-7,TGTGCCAGCAGTTTACGGGTCCAGCAGTACTTC,CASSLRVQQYF
TRBV20-1,-,14,TRBD1,TRBJ2-5,TGCAGTGCTTCGGACAGGGTGAACCAAGAGACCCAGTACTTC,CSASDRVNQETQYF
TRBV7-6,-,13,-,TRBJ2-7,TGTGCCAGCAGCTTAAACCTAAGGACAGAACAGTACTTC,CASSLNLRTEQYF
TRBV5-5,few,14,-,TRBJ2-7,TGTGCCAGCAGCTTAAGAGGCGCCCCCTACGAGCAGTACTTC,CASSLRGAPYEQYF
TRBV21-1,many,17,-,TRBJ1-3,TGTGCCAGCAGCAGGGTTTTACAGGGCCTCTCTGGAAACACCATATATTTT,CASSRVLQGLSGNTIYF
TRBV7-7,-,15,TRBD2,TRBJ2-1,TGTGCCAGCAGCTTAACTAGCGGGAGGGCCTCTGAGCAGTTCTTC,CASSLTSGRASEQFF
TRBV2,many,14,-,TRBJ1-1,TGTGCCAGCAGTGTGGTTCAGGGGACTTCTCAAGCTTTCTTT,CASSVVQGTSQAFF
TRBV27,-,13,-,TRBJ1-6,TGTGCCAGCAGTTTTCGACTCGGTTCACCCCTCCACTTT,CASSFRLGSPLHF